This T cell receptor (beta chain) appears in the sequencing data of a study of blood T cell repertoires in COVID-19. Overall study: Specimens from acute and convalescent COVID-19 originated in the United States, Italy and Spain.

The V end lost 2 bases, the J end lost 7 bases, and 14 bases lay between the germline ends. This CDR3 has 14 residues. Germline V gives CDR1 MNHEY, CDR2 SMNVEV (reference sequence). Measured with immunoSEQ multiplex PCR; TCRdb has only the in-frame clones, and not every one. The top ten clones hold 20% to 25% of a sample with 100,000 to 150,000 clones, around four fifths of them seen once. Material for sequencing was peripheral blood. The chain combines TRBV27 with TRBJ2-5; the D gene is possibly TRBD2 (6 bases). The clonotype comes from a human donor in a cohort sampled during active COVID-19. In DNA form, the CDR3 reads TGTGCCAGCAGTTTAAGCGGGCAGGGCCGGACCCAGTACTTC. Protein sequence: CASSLSGQGRTQYF.